This T cell receptor beta chain originates from a study of T cell responses to AZD1222 COVID-19 vaccine. Study-wide points: White British donors predominated, females outnumbered males, and clonal diversity was possibly underestimated. After the peak T cell response, and only then, were repertoires sampled. The breadth and depth of Spike-specific TCRs increased once two AZD1222 doses had been given. Only six or seven AZD1222 recipients tested seropositive at baseline.

Clones were read by immunoSEQ multiplex PCR, and TCRdb kept only the in-frame ones, dropping some. The sample yields about 55,000 clones, 89% seen once. The CDR3 runs 14 residues. Germline V lookup: CDR1 SGHTA, CDR2 FQGTGA. Trimming cost V 5 bases and J 6 bases, with 15 bases left between them. This clone was detected only a few times. Antigen specificity is unknown. The specimen comprised peripheral blood, sampled on day 0 of AZD1222 vaccination. This TCR came from an adult in good health. V gene TRBV7-3 combines with J gene TRBJ2-3; tentatively, D is TRBD1 or TRBD2 (6 bases each). The CDR3 spells CASSPSGAPDTQYF. CDR3 nucleotide sequence: TGTGCCAGCAGCCCCTCGGGGGCGCCGGATACGCAGTATTTT.